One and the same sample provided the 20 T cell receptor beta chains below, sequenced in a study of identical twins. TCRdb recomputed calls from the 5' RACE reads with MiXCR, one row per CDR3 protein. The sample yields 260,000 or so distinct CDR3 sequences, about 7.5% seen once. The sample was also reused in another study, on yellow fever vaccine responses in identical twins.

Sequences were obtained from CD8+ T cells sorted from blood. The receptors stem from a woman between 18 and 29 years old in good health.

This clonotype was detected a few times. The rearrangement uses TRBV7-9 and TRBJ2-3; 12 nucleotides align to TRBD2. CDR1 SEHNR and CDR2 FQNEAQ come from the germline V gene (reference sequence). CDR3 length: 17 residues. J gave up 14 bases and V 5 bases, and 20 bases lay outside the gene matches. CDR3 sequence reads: CASSTPTPSSGRVMMYF. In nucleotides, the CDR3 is TGTGCCAGCAGCACTCCAACACCCTCTAGCGGGAGGGTCATGATGTATTTT.

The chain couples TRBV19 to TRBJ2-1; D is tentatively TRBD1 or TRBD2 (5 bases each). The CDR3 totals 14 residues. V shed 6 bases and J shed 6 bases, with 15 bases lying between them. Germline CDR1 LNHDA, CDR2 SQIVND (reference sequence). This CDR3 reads CASSSEGFGNEQFF. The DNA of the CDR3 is TGTGCCAGTAGCTCCGAGGGGTTCGGCAATGAGCAGTTCTTC.

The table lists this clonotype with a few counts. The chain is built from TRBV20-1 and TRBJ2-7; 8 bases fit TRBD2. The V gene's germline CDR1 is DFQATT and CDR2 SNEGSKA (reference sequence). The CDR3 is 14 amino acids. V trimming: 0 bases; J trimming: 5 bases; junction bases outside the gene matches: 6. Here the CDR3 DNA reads TGCAGTGCTAGAGATGACCGGGGGGGCCACGAGCAGTACGTC. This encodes CSARDDRGGHEQYV.

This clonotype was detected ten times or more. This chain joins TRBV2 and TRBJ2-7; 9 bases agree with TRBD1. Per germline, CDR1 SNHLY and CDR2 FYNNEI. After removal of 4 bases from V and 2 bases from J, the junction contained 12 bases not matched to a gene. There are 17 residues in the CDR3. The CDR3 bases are TGTGCCAGCAGTGGGGACAGGGAGGAATTGAGAACCTACGAGCAGTACGTC. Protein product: CASSGDREELRTYEQYV.

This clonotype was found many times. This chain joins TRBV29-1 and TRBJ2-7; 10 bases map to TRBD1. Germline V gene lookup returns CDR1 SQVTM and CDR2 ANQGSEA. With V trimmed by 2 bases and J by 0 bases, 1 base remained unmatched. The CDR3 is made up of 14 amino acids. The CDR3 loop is CSVERQGASYEQYF. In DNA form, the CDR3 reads TGCAGCGTTGAAAGACAGGGGGCCTCCTACGAGCAGTACTTC.

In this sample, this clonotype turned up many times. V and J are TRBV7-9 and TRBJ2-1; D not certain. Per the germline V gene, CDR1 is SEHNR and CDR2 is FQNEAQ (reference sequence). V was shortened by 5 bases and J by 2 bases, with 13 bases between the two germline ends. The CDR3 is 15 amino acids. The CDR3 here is CASSPTERPYNEQFF. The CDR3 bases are TGTGCCAGCAGCCCTACCGAGCGCCCCTACAATGAGCAGTTCTTC.

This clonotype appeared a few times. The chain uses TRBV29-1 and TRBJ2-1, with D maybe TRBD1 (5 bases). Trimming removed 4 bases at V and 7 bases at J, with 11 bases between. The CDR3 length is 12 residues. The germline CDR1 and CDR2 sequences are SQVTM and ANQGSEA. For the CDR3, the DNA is TGCAGCGTTGGTGGACAATGGAATGAGCAGTTCTTC. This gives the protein CSVGGQWNEQFF.

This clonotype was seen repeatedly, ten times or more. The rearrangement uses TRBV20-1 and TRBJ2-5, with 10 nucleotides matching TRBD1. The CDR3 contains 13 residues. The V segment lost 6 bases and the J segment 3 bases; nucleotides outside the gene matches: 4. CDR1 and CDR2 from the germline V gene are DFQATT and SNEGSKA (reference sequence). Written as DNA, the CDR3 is TGCAGTGCGGACGGGACAGGGGAAGAGACCCAGTACTTC. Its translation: CSADGTGEETQYF.

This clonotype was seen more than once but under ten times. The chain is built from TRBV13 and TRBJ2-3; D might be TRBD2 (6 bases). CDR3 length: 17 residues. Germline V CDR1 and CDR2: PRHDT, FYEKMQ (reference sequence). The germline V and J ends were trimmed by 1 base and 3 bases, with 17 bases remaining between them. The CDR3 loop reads CASSLAGVGSGTDTQYF. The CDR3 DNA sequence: TGTGCCAGCAGCTTAGCGGGAGTGGGAAGCGGGACAGATACGCAGTATTTT.

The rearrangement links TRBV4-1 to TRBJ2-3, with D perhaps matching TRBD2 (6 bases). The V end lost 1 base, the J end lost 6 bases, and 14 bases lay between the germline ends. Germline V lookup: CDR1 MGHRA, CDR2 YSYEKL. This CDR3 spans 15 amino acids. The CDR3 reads CASSQARLVGDTQYF. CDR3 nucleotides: TGCGCCAGCAGCCAAGCTCGACTAGTGGGGGATACGCAGTATTTT.

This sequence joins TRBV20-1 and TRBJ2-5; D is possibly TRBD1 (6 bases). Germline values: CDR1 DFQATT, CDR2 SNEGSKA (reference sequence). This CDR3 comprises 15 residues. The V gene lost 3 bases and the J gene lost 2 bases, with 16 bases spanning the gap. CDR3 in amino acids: CSASDGRGEQETQYF. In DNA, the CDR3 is TGCAGTGCTAGCGATGGCAGGGGAGAACAAGAGACCCAGTACTTC.

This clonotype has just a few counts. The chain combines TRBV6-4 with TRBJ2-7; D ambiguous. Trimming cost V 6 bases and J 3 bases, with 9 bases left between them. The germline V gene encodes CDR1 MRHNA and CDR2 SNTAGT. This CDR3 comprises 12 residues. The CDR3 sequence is CASSGFGYEQYF. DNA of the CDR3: TGTGCCAGCAGCGGTTTTGGCTACGAGCAGTACTTC.

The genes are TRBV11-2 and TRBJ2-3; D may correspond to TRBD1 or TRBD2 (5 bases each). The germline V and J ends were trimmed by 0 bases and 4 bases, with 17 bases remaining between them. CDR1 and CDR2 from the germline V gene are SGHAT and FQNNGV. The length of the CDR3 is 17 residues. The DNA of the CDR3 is TGTGCCAGCAGCTTAGAGGATTTGGGACCAAGAGCAGATACGCAGTATTTT. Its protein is CASSLEDLGPRADTQYF.

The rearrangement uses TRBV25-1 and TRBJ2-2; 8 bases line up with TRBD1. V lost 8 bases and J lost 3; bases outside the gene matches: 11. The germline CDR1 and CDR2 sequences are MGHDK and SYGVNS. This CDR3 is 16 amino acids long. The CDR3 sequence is CASFPPTGDDTGELFF. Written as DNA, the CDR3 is TGTGCCAGCTTCCCGCCGACAGGGGATGACACCGGGGAGCTGTTTTTT.

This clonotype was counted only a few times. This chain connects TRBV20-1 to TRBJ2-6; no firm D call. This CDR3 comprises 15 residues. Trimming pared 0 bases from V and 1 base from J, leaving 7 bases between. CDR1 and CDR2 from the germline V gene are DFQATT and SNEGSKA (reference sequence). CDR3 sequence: CSARDLGSGANVLTF. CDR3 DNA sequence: TGCAGTGCTAGAGATCTGGGTTCTGGGGCCAACGTCCTGACTTTC.

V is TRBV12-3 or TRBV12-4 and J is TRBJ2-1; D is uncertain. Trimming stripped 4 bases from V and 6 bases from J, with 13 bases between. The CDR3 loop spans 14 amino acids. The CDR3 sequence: CASSSIDLFNEQFF. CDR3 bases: TGTGCCAGCAGTTCGATTGACTTGTTCAATGAGCAGTTCTTC.

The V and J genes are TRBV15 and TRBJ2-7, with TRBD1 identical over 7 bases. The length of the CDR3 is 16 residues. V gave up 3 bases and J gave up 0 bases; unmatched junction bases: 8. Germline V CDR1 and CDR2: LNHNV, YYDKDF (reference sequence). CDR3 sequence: CATSSTGDRGSYEQYV. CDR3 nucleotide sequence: TGTGCCACCAGCAGTACAGGGGACCGCGGCTCCTACGAGCAGTACGTC.

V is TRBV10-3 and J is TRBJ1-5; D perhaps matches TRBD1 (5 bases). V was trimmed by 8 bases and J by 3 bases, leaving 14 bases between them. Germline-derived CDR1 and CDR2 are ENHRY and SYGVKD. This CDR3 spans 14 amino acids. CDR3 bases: TGTGCCATCCATGCGGGGGTGGCCAATCAGCCCCAGCATTTT. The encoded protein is CAIHAGVANQPQHF.

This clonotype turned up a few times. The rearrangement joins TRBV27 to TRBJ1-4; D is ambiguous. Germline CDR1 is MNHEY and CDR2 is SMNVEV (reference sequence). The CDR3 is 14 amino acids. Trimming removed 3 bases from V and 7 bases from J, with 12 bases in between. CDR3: CASSLARVGEKLFF. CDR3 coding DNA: TGTGCCAGCAGTTTGGCCCGGGTGGGTGAAAAACTGTTTTTT.

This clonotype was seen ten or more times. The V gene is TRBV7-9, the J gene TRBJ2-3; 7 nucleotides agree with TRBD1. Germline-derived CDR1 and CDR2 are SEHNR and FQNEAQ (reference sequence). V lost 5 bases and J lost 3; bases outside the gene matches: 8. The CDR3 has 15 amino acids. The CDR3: CASSPGTANTDTQYF. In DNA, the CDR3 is TGTGCCAGCAGCCCCGGGACAGCCAATACAGATACGCAGTATTTT.